This T cell receptor beta chain was observed in a study of T cells expressing NK-cell markers. Study summary: Source material for TCR beta repertoires consisted of sorted CD3+CD56+NKG2C+, CD3+CD56+NKG2C- and CD3+CD56-NKG2C+ T cells. Study observations and caveats: The study found dominant NKG2C+ clonotypes at about 1.0-7.5% of CD8+ T cells in over five donors. Whether the expanded NKG2C+ T cell clones recognized HCMV remained unclear.

About this clonotype itself: Its specificity is not known.

The CDR3 contains 14 residues. The V gene's germline CDR1 is LGHNA and CDR2 YSLEER. TCRdb reprocessed the 5' RACE reads, keeping one entry per CDR3 protein, no DNA. This sample's table has 400,000 to 550,000 distinct CDR3 sequences. The sequence was collected from a woman between 18 and 70 years old in good health. The chain uses TRBV4-3 and TRBJ2-5; TCRdb proposes TRBD2, but this gene call is untestable without DNA. Sequenced material: blood T cells: a sorted CD56 or NKG2C T cell subset, CD4+ or CD8+ T cells, or bulk PBMC T cells (not recorded which). CDR3 residues: CASSRELLQETQYF.